This is a list of T cell receptor beta chains from one sample in a study of read filtering for tumor transcriptome and immune sequencing. TCRdb called the reads again in MiXCR, with one record for every CDR3 protein. The data show about 39,000 distinct CDR3 sequences, roughly an eighth seen once. Sequencing input: a population of CD138-negative cells sorted from bone marrow. The receptors stem from a donor at least 40 years old with multiple myeloma. Both conserved end residues are part of each CDR3. D genes are given only for firm matches. Size is omitted from some rows. Given values are once, few, many or a class for expanded clones.

abundance: NA; v_gene: TRBV10-1; j_gene: TRBJ2-1; len: 15; d_gene: NA; CDR3nt: TGCGCCAGCAGTCAGGACTCCACGGGTTACAATGAGCAGTTCTTC; CDR3aa: CASSQDSTGYNEQFF
abundance: many; v_gene: TRBV4-1; j_gene: TRBJ2-3; len: 15; d_gene: TRBD2; CDR3nt: TGCGCCAGCAGCCAATTGGGACTAGCCTCAGATACGCAGTATTTT; CDR3aa: CASSQLGLASDTQYF
abundance: many; v_gene: TRBV7-9; j_gene: TRBJ2-5; len: 15; d_gene: TRBD1; CDR3nt: TGTGCCAGCAGCTTCAAGCGGACAGGGATGGAGACCCAGTACTTC; CDR3aa: CASSFKRTGMETQYF
abundance: many; v_gene: TRBV9; j_gene: TRBJ2-5; len: 14; d_gene: NA; CDR3nt: TGTGCCAGCAGCGTTGGACCCCTGGGGGAGACCCAGTACTTC; CDR3aa: CASSVGPLGETQYF
abundance: many; v_gene: TRBV6-2/TRBV6-3; j_gene: TRBJ1-5; len: 15; d_gene: NA; CDR3nt: TGTGCCAGCAGTTACTGGGGGGCCTACAATCAGCCCCAGCATTTT; CDR3aa: CASSYWGAYNQPQHF
abundance: many; v_gene: TRBV7-9; j_gene: TRBJ2-6; len: 19; d_gene: TRBD2; CDR3nt: TGTGCCAGCAGCCCGAGGTCGCGGGGGGGGCCCCCTGGGGCCAACGTCCTGACTTTC; CDR3aa: CASSPRSRGGPPGANVLTF
abundance: NA; v_gene: TRBV5-1; j_gene: TRBJ1-2; len: 12; d_gene: NA; CDR3nt: TGCGCCAGCAGCTATGTTGGTGGAGGCTACACCTTC; CDR3aa: CASSYVGGGYTF
abundance: many; v_gene: TRBV7-2; j_gene: TRBJ2-7; len: 15; d_gene: NA; CDR3nt: TGTGCCAGCAGCTTAGTGCAGGGGCACTTCTACGAGCAGTACTTC; CDR3aa: CASSLVQGHFYEQYF
abundance: many; v_gene: TRBV7-8; j_gene: TRBJ1-3; len: 16; d_gene: NA; CDR3nt: TGTGCCAGCAGTCGCAGTGATTCTGGGGCTTCGGGCACCATATATTTT; CDR3aa: CASSRSDSGASGTIYF
abundance: NA; v_gene: TRBV4-1; j_gene: TRBJ2-7; len: 17; d_gene: NA; CDR3nt: TGCGCCAGCAGCCAAGGAATGGCAGGGGGGGGCTCCTACGAGCAGTACTTC; CDR3aa: CASSQGMAGGGSYEQYF
abundance: NA; v_gene: TRBV6-6; j_gene: TRBJ1-2; len: 14; d_gene: NA; CDR3nt: TGTGCCAGCAGTTACTCTCGGCAGGAGAGTGGCTACACCTTC; CDR3aa: CASSYSRQESGYTF
abundance: NA; v_gene: TRBV2; j_gene: TRBJ2-2; len: 20; d_gene: TRBD2; CDR3nt: TGTGTCAGCAGTGGATGGGGTGGACTAGCGGGAGAAAGGAACACCGGGGAGCTGTTTTTT; CDR3aa: CVSSGWGGLAGERNTGELFF
abundance: many; v_gene: TRBV20-1; j_gene: TRBJ2-7; len: 13; d_gene: NA; CDR3nt: TGCAGTGCTAGATGGAGGGACTCCTACGAGCAGTACTTC; CDR3aa: CSARWRDSYEQYF
abundance: many; v_gene: TRBV10-3; j_gene: TRBJ2-7; len: 12; d_gene: NA; CDR3nt: TGTGCCATCAGTGAGGTTCGCTACGAGCAGTACTTC; CDR3aa: CAISEVRYEQYF
abundance: many; v_gene: TRBV5-1; j_gene: TRBJ1-5; len: 14; d_gene: NA; CDR3nt: TGCGCCAGCAGCTTAGAGGGACCTCAACAGCCCCAGCATTTT; CDR3aa: CASSLEGPQQPQHF
abundance: many; v_gene: TRBV5-1; j_gene: TRBJ2-2; len: 17; d_gene: NA; CDR3nt: TGCGCCAGCAGCTTGGCCTGGGGACTGAGAAACACCGGGGAGCTGTTTTTT; CDR3aa: CASSLAWGLRNTGELFF
abundance: many; v_gene: TRBV6-5; j_gene: TRBJ2-7; len: 17; d_gene: TRBD2; CDR3nt: TGTGCCAGCAGTTACGATCCAGCGGGGGGACTTTCCTACGAGCAGTACTTC; CDR3aa: CASSYDPAGGLSYEQYF
abundance: many; v_gene: TRBV2; j_gene: TRBJ1-5; len: 16; d_gene: NA; CDR3nt: TGTGCCAGCAGCCCCACGGGGGGCTTAAGCAATCAGCCCCAGCATTTT; CDR3aa: CASSPTGGLSNQPQHF
abundance: many; v_gene: TRBV4-2; j_gene: TRBJ2-3; len: 13; d_gene: NA; CDR3nt: TGTGCCAGCAGCCAAGATCAACTAGCTAAGCAGTATTTT; CDR3aa: CASSQDQLAKQYF
abundance: many; v_gene: TRBV7-2; j_gene: TRBJ2-6; len: 17; d_gene: TRBD2; CDR3nt: TGTGCCAGCAGCTTAGAATGGGGACTAGCTGGGGCCAACGTCCTGACTTTC; CDR3aa: CASSLEWGLAGANVLTF
abundance: many; v_gene: TRBV20-1; j_gene: TRBJ1-1; len: 12; d_gene: NA; CDR3nt: TGCAGTGCTAGTGCAGCACACACTGAAGCTTTCTTT; CDR3aa: CSASAAHTEAFF
abundance: many; v_gene: TRBV7-9; j_gene: TRBJ1-1; len: 15; d_gene: NA; CDR3nt: TGTGCCAGCAGCTTAGGTGGGGGGGCCAACACTGAAGCTTTCTTT; CDR3aa: CASSLGGGANTEAFF
abundance: few; v_gene: TRBV12-3/TRBV12-4; j_gene: TRBJ2-1; len: 15; d_gene: NA; CDR3nt: TGTGCCAGCAGTTCAGACAGCCTCACCTACAATGGGCAGTTCTTC; CDR3aa: CASSSDSLTYNGQFF
abundance: few; v_gene: TRBV20-1; j_gene: TRBJ1-2; len: 14; d_gene: TRBD1; CDR3nt: TGCAGTGCTAGAGTGGGACAGAACTTCTATGGCTACACCTTC; CDR3aa: CSARVGQNFYGYTF
abundance: many; v_gene: TRBV7-3; j_gene: TRBJ2-1; len: 11; d_gene: NA; CDR3nt: TGTGCCAGCAGTAGTGGGGGTGAGCAGTTCTTC; CDR3aa: CASSSGGEQFF
abundance: many; v_gene: TRBV5-5; j_gene: TRBJ2-6; len: 14; d_gene: NA; CDR3nt: TGTGCCAGCAGCTTGGGAGGAGGGGCCAACGTCCTGACTTTC; CDR3aa: CASSLGGGANVLTF
abundance: many; v_gene: TRBV10-3; j_gene: TRBJ2-1; len: 14; d_gene: TRBD2; CDR3nt: TGTGCCATCAGCCGGACTAGAAAGGACGATGAGCAGTTCTTC; CDR3aa: CAISRTRKDDEQFF
abundance: many; v_gene: TRBV7-8; j_gene: TRBJ1-1; len: 15; d_gene: TRBD1; CDR3nt: TGTGCCAGCAGCTTCCAGACAGGGCTGAGCACTGAAGCTTTCTTT; CDR3aa: CASSFQTGLSTEAFF
abundance: many; v_gene: TRBV6-5; j_gene: TRBJ2-3; len: 16; d_gene: NA; CDR3nt: TGTGCCAGCAGTTACTCGGTCCCCCCTGGCACAGATACGCAGTATTTT; CDR3aa: CASSYSVPPGTDTQYF